The clone carrying this TCR beta chain came up many times. This sample stems from a study of T cells in Graves' hyperthyroidism and ophthalmopathy. Losses at the gene ends were 2 bases for V and 2 bases for J; bases not matched to a gene: 3. The CDR3 is made up of 13 amino acids. The V gene's germline CDR1 is DFQATT and CDR2 SNEGSKA (reference sequence). RNA transcripts were the template for amplifying TCR beta CDR3 regions. The HTBI set primed first-round TCR CDR3 RT-PCR. In TCRdb, the multiplex PCR reads were re-called with MiXCR into one record per CDR3 protein. In the table there are around 450,000 distinct CDR3 sequences, roughly 13% of which are singletons.

The origin of this receptor is a woman aged 18-29 years with Graves' hyperthyroidism. The chain joins TRBV20-1 to TRBJ2-7, with 7 positions matching TRBD1. Sequencing was performed on blood. The CDR3 DNA sequence: TGCAGTGCTAGACAGGGGGTTGCCTACGAGCAGTACTTC. Translated, it gives CSARQGVAYEQYF.